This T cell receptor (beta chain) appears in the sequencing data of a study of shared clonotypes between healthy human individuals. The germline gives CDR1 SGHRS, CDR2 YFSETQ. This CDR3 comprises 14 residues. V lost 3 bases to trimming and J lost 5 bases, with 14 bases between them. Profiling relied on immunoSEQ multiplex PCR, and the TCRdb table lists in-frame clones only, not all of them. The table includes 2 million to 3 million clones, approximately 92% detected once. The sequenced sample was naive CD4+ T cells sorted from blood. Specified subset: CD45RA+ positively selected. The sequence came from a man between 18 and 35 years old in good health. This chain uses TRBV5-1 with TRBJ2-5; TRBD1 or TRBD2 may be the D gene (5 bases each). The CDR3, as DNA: TGCGCCAGCAGCTCAAGTTGGGGGTGGGAGACCCAGTACTTC. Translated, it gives CASSSSWGWETQYF. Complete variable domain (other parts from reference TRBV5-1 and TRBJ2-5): KAGVTQTPRYLIKTRGQQVTLSCSPISGHRSVSWYQQTPGQGLQFLFEYFSETQRNKGNFPGRFSGRQFSNSRSEMNVSTLELGDSALYLCASSSSWGWETQYFGPGTRLLVL.